This T cell receptor beta chain was sequenced during a study of T cells in Graves' hyperthyroidism and ophthalmopathy. Study-level results: Also found in blood were most expanded thyroid clonotypes above 0.001. A model of 13 V-J features distinguished ophthalmopathy from stable hyperthyroidism. With a median lead of about 6.9 months before onset, the model predicted ophthalmopathy.

The diagnostic basis comprised clinical symptoms, serum thyroxine and TRAb, thyroid ultrasound and orbital computed tomography. Amplified regions were TCR beta CDR3 sequences from RNA transcripts. The HTBI primer set drove a first-round RT-PCR of the TCR CDR3. Each CDR3 protein is one row after TCRdb ran MiXCR on the multiplex PCR reads. The table lists 400,000 to 500,000 distinct CDR3 sequences, 14% to 15% of them singletons. CDR1 and CDR2 (germline): PRHDT, FYEKMQ (reference sequence). The CDR3 consists of 15 residues. Concerning this clonotype itself: The target antigen is unknown. Relative to the germline gene, one junction end is altered; a read error may explain this.

Specimen: blood. The receptor was isolated from a man younger than 35 with Graves' ophthalmopathy. The chain recombines TRBV13 with TRBJ1-1; 11 positions agree with TRBD1. The CDR3 sequence: CASRFVGQGDTEAFF. DNA of the CDR3: TGCGCCAGCCGCTTCGTGGGACAGGGGGACACTGAAGCTTTCTTT.